This TCR beta chain is drawn from a study of blood T cell repertoires in COVID-19. Turning to the study itself: Whether acute or convalescent, the COVID-19 samples came from the United States, Italy and Spain.

Germline assignment: CDR1 SEHNR and CDR2 FQNEAQ (reference sequence). The CDR3 contains 14 residues. The V gene lost 3 bases and the J gene lost 5 bases, with 13 bases spanning the gap. The data were produced by immunoSEQ multiplex PCR, yet TCRdb's version contains in-frame clones alone and is incomplete. The profile shows some 46,000 clones, around 83% of them singletons. The receptor's source is a man aged 60-69 years with acute or convalescent COVID-19. V gene TRBV7-9 combines with J gene TRBJ2-5; possibly TRBD1 for D (6 bases). The specimen sequenced was peripheral blood. This chain's CDR3 is CASSFTGPRETQYF. The CDR3 DNA sequence: TGTGCCAGCAGCTTCACAGGGCCGCGGGAGACCCAGTACTTC.